A single T cell receptor beta chain is shown here with its context. This record comes from a study of cytomegalovirus exposure and HLA in healthy donors. Researchers ran the PCR with 60 Vbeta and 13 Jbeta primers. Clones were sequenced by immunoSEQ multiplex PCR, and TCRdb holds only the in-frame ones, with some missing. Of approximately 190,000 clones in the sample, 83% were seen once. Germline V lookup: CDR1 SNHLY, CDR2 FYNNEI. Losses at the gene ends were 4 bases for V and 4 bases for J; bases not matched to a gene: 5. This CDR3 comprises 16 residues. This receptor was obtained from a man aged 40-49 years in good health and CMV-seropositive. Material for sequencing was PBMCs. The J gene is TRBJ2-3, the V gene TRBV2, with 13 bases matching TRBD2. CDR3 nucleotide sequence: TGTGCCAGCAGTGGGGGAGGACTAGCGGGAGCAGATACGCAGTATTTT. Translated, it gives CASSGGGLAGADTQYF.